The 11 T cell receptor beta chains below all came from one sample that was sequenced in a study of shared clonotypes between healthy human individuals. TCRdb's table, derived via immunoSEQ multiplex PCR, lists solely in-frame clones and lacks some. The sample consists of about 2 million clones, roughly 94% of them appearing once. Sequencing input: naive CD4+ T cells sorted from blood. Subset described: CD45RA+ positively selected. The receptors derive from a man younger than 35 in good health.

CDR3 DNA: TGTGCCAGCAGTTACCGGACGGGACACTGGGGCTATGGCTACACCTTC. This gives the protein CASSYRTGHWGYGYTF. The chain has TRBV6-5 and TRBJ1-2; a weak D match, TRBD1 (6 bases). Looked up from germline, CDR1 is MNHEY and CDR2 is SVGAGI. The V gene lost 2 bases and the J gene lost 4 bases, with 17 bases spanning the gap. There are 16 residues in the CDR3.

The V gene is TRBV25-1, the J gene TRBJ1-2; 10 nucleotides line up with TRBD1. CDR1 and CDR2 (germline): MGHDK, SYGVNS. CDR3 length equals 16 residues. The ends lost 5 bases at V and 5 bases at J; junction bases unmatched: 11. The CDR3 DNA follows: TGTGCCAGCAGTCCGACCAGACAGGGGGCAAAGTATGGCTACACCTTC. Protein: CASSPTRQGAKYGYTF.

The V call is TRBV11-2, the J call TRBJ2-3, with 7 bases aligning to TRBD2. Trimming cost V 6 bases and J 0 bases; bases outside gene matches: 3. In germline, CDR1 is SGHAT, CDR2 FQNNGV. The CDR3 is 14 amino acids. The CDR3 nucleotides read TGTGCCAGCAGAAGACTAGCTAGCACAGATACGCAGTATTTT. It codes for CASRRLASTDTQYF.

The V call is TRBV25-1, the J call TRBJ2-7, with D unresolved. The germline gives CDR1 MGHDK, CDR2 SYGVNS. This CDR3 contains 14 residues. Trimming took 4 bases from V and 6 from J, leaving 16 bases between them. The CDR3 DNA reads TGTGCCAGCAGTGTTTCCGGGTTCAGTGCCGAGCAGTACTTC. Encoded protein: CASSVSGFSAEQYF.

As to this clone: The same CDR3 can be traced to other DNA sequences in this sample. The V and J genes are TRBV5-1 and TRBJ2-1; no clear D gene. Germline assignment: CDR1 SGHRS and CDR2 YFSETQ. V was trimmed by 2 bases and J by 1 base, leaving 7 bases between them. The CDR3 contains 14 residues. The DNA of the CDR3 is TGCGCCAGCAGCTTAGAGACATCCTACAATGAGCAGTTCTTC. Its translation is CASSLETSYNEQFF.

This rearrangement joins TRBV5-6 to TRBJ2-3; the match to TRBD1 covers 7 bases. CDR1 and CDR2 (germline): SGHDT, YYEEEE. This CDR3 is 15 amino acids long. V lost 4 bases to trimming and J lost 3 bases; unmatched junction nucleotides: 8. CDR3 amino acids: CASSPYRGRTDTQYF. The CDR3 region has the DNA TGTGCCAGCAGCCCTTACAGGGGACGGACAGATACGCAGTATTTT.

The CDR3 protein is CASSKQGSTGELFF. DNA of the CDR3: TGTGCCAGCAGTAAACAGGGTTCCACCGGGGAGCTGTTTTTT. J is TRBJ2-2 and V is TRBV2; D might be TRBD1 (6 bases). This CDR3 is 14 amino acids long. The germline V gene encodes CDR1 SNHLY and CDR2 FYNNEI. The V gene lost 5 bases and the J gene lost 4 bases, with 11 bases spanning the gap.

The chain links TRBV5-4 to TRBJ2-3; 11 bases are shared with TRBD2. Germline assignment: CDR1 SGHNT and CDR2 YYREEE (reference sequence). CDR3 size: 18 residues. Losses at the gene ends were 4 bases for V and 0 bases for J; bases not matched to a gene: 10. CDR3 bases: TGTGCCAGCAGCCGGCGGGGACTAGCGGCAACTAGCACAGATACGCAGTATTTT. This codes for CASSRRGLAATSTDTQYF.

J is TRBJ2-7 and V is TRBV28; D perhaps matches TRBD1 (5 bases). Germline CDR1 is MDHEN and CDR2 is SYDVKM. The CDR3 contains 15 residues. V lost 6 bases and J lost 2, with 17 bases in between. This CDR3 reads CASRTELQGAYEQYF. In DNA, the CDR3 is TGTGCCAGCAGAACTGAGCTTCAGGGTGCCTACGAGCAGTACTTC.

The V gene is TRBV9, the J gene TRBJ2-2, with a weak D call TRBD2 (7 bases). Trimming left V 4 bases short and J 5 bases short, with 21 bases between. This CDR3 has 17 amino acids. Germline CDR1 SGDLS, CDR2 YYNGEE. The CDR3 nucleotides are TGTGCCAGCAGCCCCCACTACGGCGGGGGACAAACCGGGGAGCTGTTTTTT. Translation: CASSPHYGGGQTGELFF.

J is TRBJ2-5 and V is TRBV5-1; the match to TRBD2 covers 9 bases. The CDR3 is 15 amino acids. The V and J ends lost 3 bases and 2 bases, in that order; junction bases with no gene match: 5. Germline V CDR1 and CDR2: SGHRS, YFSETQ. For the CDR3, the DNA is TGCGCCAGCAGCTCGAGGCTAGCGGGGCAAGAGACCCAGTACTTC. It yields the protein CASSSRLAGQETQYF.